These 18 T cell receptor beta chains originate from one sample sequenced in a study of early T cells in non-severe SARS-CoV-2 infection. TCRdb re-called the 5' RACE reads with MiXCR, one entry per CDR3 protein. The sample has fewer than 85,000 distinct CDR3 sequences, around 13% seen once. Sequenced: whole blood. These receptor sequences come from an adult who was a healthcare worker with PCR-confirmed SARS-CoV-2 infection or an uninfected control (not recorded which).

In this sample, this clonotype turned up many times. This chain uses TRBV6-5 with TRBJ1-5; D remains unclear. V was pared by 0 bases and J by 2 bases, with 8 bases between. This CDR3 has 15 amino acids. Germline V gene sequence: CDR1 MNHEY, CDR2 SVGAGI. The CDR3 reads CASSYSGRGNQPQHF. CDR3 in DNA: TGTGCCAGCAGTTACTCAGGGAGGGGCAATCAGCCCCAGCATTTT.

This clonotype came up a few times. This chain uses TRBV5-5 with TRBJ1-5; D possibly corresponds to TRBD1 (6 bases). Germline values: CDR1 SGHKS, CDR2 YYEKEE (reference sequence). V lost 4 bases, J lost 5 bases, and 19 bases lay in between. This CDR3 spans 16 amino acids. Written as DNA, the CDR3 is TGTGCCAGCAGCCTTAGGGGCCAGGGGAGGCATCAGCCCCAGCATTTT. Translating it yields CASSLRGQGRHQPQHF. Full variable domain (remainder filled in from reference TRBV5-5 and TRBJ1-5): DAGVTQSPTHLIKTRGQQVTLRCSPISGHKSVSWYQQVLGQGPQFIFQYYEKEERGRGNFPDRFSARQFPNYSSELNVNALLLGDSALYLCASSLRGQGRHQPQHFGDGTRLSIL.

This clonotype occurred a few times. This sequence joins TRBV10-2 and TRBJ2-2, with 8 bases matching TRBD1. Trimming cost V 0 bases and J 6 bases; bases outside gene matches: 6. CDR3 length: 16 amino acids. CDR1 and CDR2 from the germline V gene are WSHSY and SAAADI. The CDR3 DNA reads as TGCGCCAGCAGTGAGTCTTGGACAGGGCGGGCCGGGGAGCTGTTTTTT. It is translated as CASSESWTGRAGELFF.

The rearrangement joins TRBV9 to TRBJ1-2, with D maybe TRBD1 (6 bases). The CDR3 length is 14 residues. Germline values: CDR1 SGDLS, CDR2 YYNGEE. The germline V and J ends were trimmed by 4 bases and 2 bases, with 12 bases remaining between them. The CDR3 nucleotides read TGTGCCAGCAGCCGTGATGGACAGAACTATGGCTACACCTTC. Amino acids: CASSRDGQNYGYTF. Using reference TRBV9 and TRBJ1-2 for the parts outside the CDR3, the full variable domain is DSGVTQTPKHLITATGQRVTLRCSPRSGDLSVYWYQQSLDQGLQFLIQYYNGEERAKGNILERFSAQQFPDLHSELNLSSLELGDSALYFCASSRDGQNYGYTFGSGTRLTVV.

CDR3 protein: CASSESLGARTEAFF. The CDR3 DNA reads as TGTGCCAGCAGTGAGTCCTTAGGGGCGCGGACTGAAGCTTTCTTT. The genes are TRBV6-5 and TRBJ1-1; a weak D match, TRBD1 (5 bases). The germline gives CDR1 MNHEY, CDR2 SVGAGI. The CDR3 runs to 15 residues. The V and J ends lost 5 bases and 5 bases respectively, with 18 bases between them.

This clonotype was recorded a few times. J is TRBJ2-1 and V is TRBV7-2, with no clear D. CDR1 SGHTA and CDR2 FQGNSA come from the germline V gene. The CDR3 is 14 residues long. The V and J ends lost 4 bases and 5 bases respectively, with 12 bases between them. The CDR3 DNA reads TGTGCCAGCAGCTCCAGCGAGGTGCACAATGAGCAGTTCTTC. The encoded protein is CASSSSEVHNEQFF.

This clonotype was counted between two and nine times. The CDR3 spells CASSDTGSNNSPLHF. CDR3 sequence (DNA): TGTGCCAGCAGTGATACAGGATCTAATAATTCACCCCTCCACTTT. The rearrangement links TRBV2 to TRBJ1-6; possible D gene TRBD1, 5 bases. This CDR3 comprises 15 residues. V gave up 3 bases and J gave up 5 bases, with 11 bases separating them. Germline V gene sequence: CDR1 SNHLY, CDR2 FYNNEI.

This clonotype was seen only a few times. This CDR3 is CATPPARGAHEQYF. The CDR3 nucleotides read TGTGCCACCCCCCCCGCTCGGGGAGCCCACGAGCAGTACTTC. This chain links TRBV11-2 with TRBJ2-7, with D perhaps matching TRBD2 (5 bases). Germline V gene lookup returns CDR1 SGHAT and CDR2 FQNNGV. The CDR3 consists of 14 residues. Between the trimmed V and J ends, which lost 10 bases and 5 bases, there was a span of 21 bases.

This clonotype was detected only a few times. V gene TRBV6-2 or TRBV6-3 combines with J gene TRBJ2-5, with D uncertain. CDR1 and CDR2 (germline): MNHEY, SVGEGT. The germline V and J ends were trimmed by 5 bases and 4 bases, with 8 bases remaining between them. CDR3 length equals 12 residues. The CDR3 here is CASSDPGETQYF. For the CDR3, the DNA is TGTGCCAGCAGTGATCCTGGAGAGACCCAGTACTTC.

This clonotype was counted between two and nine times. The gene calls are TRBV20-1 and TRBJ1-2; unclear D gene. Per the germline V gene, CDR1 is DFQATT and CDR2 is SNEGSKA (reference sequence). The CDR3 is made up of 9 amino acids. The germline V and J ends were trimmed by 3 bases and 6 bases, with 2 bases remaining between them. The CDR3 coding sequence is TGCAGTGCTAGGGATGGCTACACCTTC. Translated, it gives CSARDGYTF.

The V and J genes are TRBV5-1 and TRBJ1-1; D is possibly TRBD1 (5 bases). V lost 4 bases and J 2 bases, leaving 12 bases between the germline ends. CDR1 and CDR2 from the germline V gene are SGHRS and YFSETQ. CDR3 length: 14 amino acids. The CDR3 here is CASSGTGLNTEAFF. In DNA, the CDR3 is TGCGCCAGCAGCGGGACGGGCCTAAACACTGAAGCTTTCTTT. Full variable domain (rest looked up from reference TRBV5-1 and TRBJ1-1): KAGVTQTPRYLIKTRGQQVTLSCSPISGHRSVSWYQQTPGQGLQFLFEYFSETQRNKGNFPGRFSGRQFSNSRSEMNVSTLELGDSALYLCASSGTGLNTEAFFGQGTRLTVV.

This clonotype was counted ten times or more. V gene TRBV25-1 combines with J gene TRBJ1-5, with D possibly being TRBD1 (6 bases). This CDR3 has 16 residues. The V gene's germline CDR1 is MGHDK and CDR2 SYGVNS. The V gene lost 3 bases and the J gene lost 6 bases, with 18 bases spanning the gap. In DNA form, the CDR3 reads TGTGCCAGCAGTGAGGCGGGGGCCCGGGGCGGTCAGCCCCAGCATTTT. Its translation: CASSEAGARGGQPQHF.

The gene calls are TRBV12-5 and TRBJ2-3; D is ambiguous. V was shortened by 2 bases and J by 2 bases, with 5 bases between the two germline ends. The CDR3 is 13 residues long. Germline CDR1 is LGHNT and CDR2 is FRNRAP. The CDR3 DNA follows: TGTGCTAGTGGTTTGTCACACACAGATACGCAGTATTTT. This translates into CASGLSHTDTQYF.

This clonotype was seen ten or more times. The chain carries TRBV30 and TRBJ2-3; maybe TRBD2 (5 bases). V was trimmed by 3 bases and J by 1 base, leaving 20 bases between them. Germline CDR1 and CDR2: GTSNPN and SVGIG (reference sequence). This CDR3 region has 17 residues. The CDR3 DNA reads TGTGCCTGGAGGGAAAGTGCTAGGCGGGTTGGCACAGATACGCAGTATTTT. It specifies CAWRESARRVGTDTQYF.

This clonotype was counted at least ten times. This chain joins TRBV6-5 and TRBJ2-3; TRBD1 matches 7 bases. CDR3 size: 15 residues. Losses at the gene ends were 6 bases for V and 4 bases for J; bases not matched to a gene: 10. Germline-derived CDR1 and CDR2 are MNHEY and SVGAGI. CDR3 protein: CASRADRDWADTQYF. CDR3 in DNA: TGTGCCAGCAGGGCTGACAGGGATTGGGCAGATACGCAGTATTTT.

This clonotype was detected only a few times. The rearrangement links TRBV6-2 or TRBV6-3 to TRBJ2-3, with 7 bases matching TRBD2. J gave up 2 bases and V 5 bases, and 7 bases lay outside the gene matches. This CDR3 is 15 amino acids long. Germline V gives CDR1 MNHEY, CDR2 SVGEGT. The CDR3 region is CASSERGELTDTQYF. CDR3 nucleotides: TGTGCCAGCAGTGAACGGGGGGAACTCACAGATACGCAGTATTTT.

This clonotype was picked up many times. This chain joins TRBV10-3 and TRBJ2-1; tentatively, D is TRBD1 (6 bases). Germline V CDR1 and CDR2: ENHRY, SYGVKD. The V and J ends lost 7 bases and 4 bases respectively, with 8 bases between them. The CDR3 covers 12 residues. The CDR3 region has the DNA TGTGCCATCACCGGACAGTACAATGAGCAGTTCTTC. This translates into CAITGQYNEQFF.

With respect to this clonotype: The junction departs from the called germline gene at one end, perhaps through a read error. The chain recombines TRBV12-5 with TRBJ1-5; D remains unclear. This CDR3 region has 17 residues. The germline V gene encodes CDR1 LGHNT and CDR2 FRNRAP. This CDR3 reads CVSGLVLGERGRQPQHF. CDR3 sequence (DNA): TGTGTTAGTGGTTTGGTACTCGGGGAAAGAGGCCGGCAGCCCCAGCATTTT.